This T cell receptor beta chain is from a study of OX40 agonist ivuxolimab in advanced cancers. About this clone: No antigen is known for it.

Notes on the study in general: In a subset of nonresponders, normalized T-cell clonal expansion was also low.

Produced via immunoSEQ multiplex PCR; TCRdb's table is partial and in-frame only. Here the sample spans 75,000 to 80,000 clones, around 80% being singletons. The V gene end was trimmed by 0 bases and the J gene end by 1 base; junction bases not matched to a gene: 3. Per the germline V gene, CDR1 is SGHKS and CDR2 is YYEKEE (reference sequence). This CDR3 has 15 amino acids. The input for sequencing was CD4+ or CD8+ T cells sorted from blood, taken in a trial of the OX40 agonist ivuxolimab. V gene TRBV5-5 combines with J gene TRBJ1-1, with 7 bases fitting TRBD1. The source of this sequence is an adult with an advanced solid tumor such as melanoma, head and neck, liver or kidney cancer. In DNA, the CDR3 is TGTGCCAGCAGCTTGGAGGGGGCCCCGAACACTGAAGCTTTCTTT. Protein: CASSLEGAPNTEAFF. The full variable domain, rest sourced from reference TRBV5-5 and TRBJ1-1, is DAGVTQSPTHLIKTRGQQVTLRCSPISGHKSVSWYQQVLGQGPQFIFQYYEKEERGRGNFPDRFSARQFPNYSSELNVNALLLGDSALYLCASSLEGAPNTEAFFGQGTRLTVV.